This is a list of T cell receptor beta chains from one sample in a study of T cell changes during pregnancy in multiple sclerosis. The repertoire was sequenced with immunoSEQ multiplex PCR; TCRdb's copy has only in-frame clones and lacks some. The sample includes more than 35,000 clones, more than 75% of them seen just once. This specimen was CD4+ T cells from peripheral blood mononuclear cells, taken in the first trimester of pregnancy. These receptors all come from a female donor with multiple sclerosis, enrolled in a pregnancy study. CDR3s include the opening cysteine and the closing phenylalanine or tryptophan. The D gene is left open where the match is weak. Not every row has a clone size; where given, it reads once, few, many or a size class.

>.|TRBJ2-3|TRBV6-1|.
TGTGCCAGCAGTGAAGCCCCCCGAGATACGCAGTATTTT
CASSEAPRDTQYF
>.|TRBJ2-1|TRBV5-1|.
TGCGCCAGCAGCTTATTAGGGGAGGCCTACAATGAGCAGTTCTTC
CASSLLGEAYNEQFF
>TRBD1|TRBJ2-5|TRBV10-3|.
TGTGCCATCGGGACAGGGGGGTCCGGAGGAGAGACCCAGTACTTC
CAIGTGGSGGETQYF
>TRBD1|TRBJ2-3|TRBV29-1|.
TGCAGCGTTGAAGACCTACGGACAGGGGTGAGCACAGATACGCAGTATTTT
CSVEDLRTGVSTDTQYF
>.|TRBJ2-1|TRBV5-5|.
TGTGCCAGCAGCTCGGGGATTGGGCGGGGAAACAATGAGCAGTTCTTC
CASSSGIGRGNNEQFF
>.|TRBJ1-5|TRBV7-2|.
TGTGCCAGCAGCTTATCTGGGGGGGGTAGCAATCAGCCCCAGCATTTT
CASSLSGGGSNQPQHF
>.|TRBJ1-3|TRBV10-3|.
TGTGCCATCAGGGACGGGGGCTCTGGAAACACCATATATTTT
CAIRDGGSGNTIYF
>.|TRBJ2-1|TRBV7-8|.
TGTGCCAGCAGCCCTGCTGCGGCCAACTCCTACAATGAGCAGTTCTTC
CASSPAAANSYNEQFF
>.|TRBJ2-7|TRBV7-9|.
TGTGCCAGCAGTGCGGACTGGGGCTCCTACGAGCAGTACTTC
CASSADWGSYEQYF
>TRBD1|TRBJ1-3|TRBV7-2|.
TGTGCCAGCAGCTTCCAGTCAGGGGGGAGGTCTGGAAACACCATATATTTT
CASSFQSGGRSGNTIYF
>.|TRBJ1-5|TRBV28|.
TGTGCCAGCAGTTTAGGGGAGGGGTTCAGTCCCCAGCATTTT
CASSLGEGFSPQHF
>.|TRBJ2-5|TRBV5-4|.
TGTGCCAGCAGCCTAGACTCGTACCAAGAGACCCAGTACTTC
CASSLDSYQETQYF
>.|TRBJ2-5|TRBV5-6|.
TGTGCCAGCAGCTCTAATCAGGGCATAGTAGGAGAGACCCAGTACTTC
CASSSNQGIVGETQYF
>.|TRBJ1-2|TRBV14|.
TGTGCCAGCAGCCAAGATTTTTCAGATCCTGGCTACACCTTC
CASSQDFSDPGYTF
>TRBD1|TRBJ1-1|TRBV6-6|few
TGTGCCAGCATCCTAACAGGGGGCACTGAAGCTTTCTTT
CASILTGGTEAFF
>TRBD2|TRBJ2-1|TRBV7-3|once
TGTGCCAGCAGCTTAAGGTCTAGCGGGGCGGCTGAGCAGTTCTTC
CASSLRSSGAAEQFF
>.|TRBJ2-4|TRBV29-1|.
TGCAGCGCCGCGAGGTCGGAAAACATTCAGTACTTC
CSAARSENIQYF
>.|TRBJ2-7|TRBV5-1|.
TGCGCCAGCAGCTGGGGGGGGGCGAAGACCTACGAGCAGTACTTC
CASSWGGAKTYEQYF
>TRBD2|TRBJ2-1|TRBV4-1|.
TGCGCCAGCAGGAAGTATTTAGCGGGGGATCTGAATGAGCAGTTCTTC
CASRKYLAGDLNEQFF
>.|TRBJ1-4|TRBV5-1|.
TGCGCCAGCAGTTTGACTTCAACTAATGAAAAACTGTTTTTT
CASSLTSTNEKLFF
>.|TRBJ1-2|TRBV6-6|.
TGTGCCAGCAGTTACAGCAGGGGTAGGGGCTACACCTTC
CASSYSRGRGYTF
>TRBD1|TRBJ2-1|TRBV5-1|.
TGCGCCAGCAGCCACGACAGGGGTTTCTACAATGAGCAGTTCTTC
CASSHDRGFYNEQFF
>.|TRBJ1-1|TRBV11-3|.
TGTGCCAGCAGCTTTCAGTATAACACTGAAGCTTTCTTT
CASSFQYNTEAFF
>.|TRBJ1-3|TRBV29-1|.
TGCAGTGGACAGTCATCTGGAAACACCATATATTTT
CSGQSSGNTIYF
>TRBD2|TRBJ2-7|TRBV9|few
TGTGCCAGCAGCGTAGCGGGAGGAACCTACGAGCAGTACTTC
CASSVAGGTYEQYF
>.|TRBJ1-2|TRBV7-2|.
TGTGCCAGCAGCGGAAGACAGGTTATCTATGGCTACACCTTC
CASSGRQVIYGYTF
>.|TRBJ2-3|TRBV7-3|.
TGTGCCAGCAGCTTAACGGCTAGCACAGATACGCAGTATTTT
CASSLTASTDTQYF
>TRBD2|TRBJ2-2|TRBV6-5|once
TGTGCCAGCAGTTCTCTGACTAGCGGGAGCCCCGGGGAGCTGTTTTTT
CASSSLTSGSPGELFF
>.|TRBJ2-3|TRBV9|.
TGTGCCAGCAGCGTAGGCGGCGGGGCGAGCACAGATACGCAGTATTTT
CASSVGGGASTDTQYF
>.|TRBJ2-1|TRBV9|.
TGTGCCAGCAGCCTCCAGGGGTCTTTGTCCTACAATGAGCAGTTCTTC
CASSLQGSLSYNEQFF
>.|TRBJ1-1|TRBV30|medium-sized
TGTGCCTGGAGTGAATTGGGAGTATGGGGGGTGAACACTGAAGCTTTCTTT
CAWSELGVWGVNTEAFF
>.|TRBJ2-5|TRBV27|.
TGTGCCAGCGCGGACAACCAAGAGACCCAGTACTTC
CASADNQETQYF
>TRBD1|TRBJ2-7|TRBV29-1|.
TGCAGCGTTGACGTCGGGACAGGGTCCTACGAGCAGTACTTC
CSVDVGTGSYEQYF
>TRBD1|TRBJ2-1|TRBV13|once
TGTGCCAGCAGAACCGGACAGGGAGGTGGAGGTGAGCAGTTCTTC
CASRTGQGGGGEQFF
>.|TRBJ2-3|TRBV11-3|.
TGTGCCAGCAGCCCGGGGACTAGCACAGATACGCAGTATTTT
CASSPGTSTDTQYF
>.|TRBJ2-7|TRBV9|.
TGTGCCAGCAGCGTAGCACCCGCGGACTGGCAAACCTACGAGCAGTACTTC
CASSVAPADWQTYEQYF
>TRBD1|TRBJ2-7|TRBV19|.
TGTGCCAGTAGTATTTCGCATCAGGGGGCGAATTTTTACGAGCAGTACTTC
CASSISHQGANFYEQYF
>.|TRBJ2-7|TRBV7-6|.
TGTGCCAGCAGCGACCTGACAGACTACGAGCAGTACTTC
CASSDLTDYEQYF
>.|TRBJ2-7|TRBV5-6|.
TGTGCCAGCAGCTTCGCGGGGGCTAGCTCCTACGAGCAGTACTTC
CASSFAGASSYEQYF
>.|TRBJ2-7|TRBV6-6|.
TGTGCCAGCAGTTACAACGCGGGGGCCCTCCCCTACGAGCAGTACTTC
CASSYNAGALPYEQYF
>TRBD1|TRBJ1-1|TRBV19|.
TGTGCCAGTAGTAAAGGACAGGGGAACACTGAAGCTTTCTTT
CASSKGQGNTEAFF